The entry below describes one T cell receptor beta chain. Each of the CD4+ naive, central memory, regulatory and stem cell-like memory populations was sorted via CD45RO/CCR7/CD25/CD127/CD95/CD27. CDR1 is SGDLS, CDR2 YYNGEE, per germline. The V end lost 0 bases, the J end lost 5 bases, and 10 bases lay between the germline ends. The CDR3 is 14 residues long. The isolated RNA, all of it, was reverse transcribed, so expressed TCRB transcripts were what got sequenced. Assay: immunoSEQ multiplex PCR; the TCRdb copy retains only in-frame clones and omits some. The sample yields some 150,000 clones, around 10% seen once. The sample originates from a study of beta chain features in type 1 diabetes.

The specimen was central memory CD4+ T cells from blood. The genes are TRBV9 and TRBJ2-3; a weak D match, TRBD2 (5 bases). The receptor comes from a man younger than 35 in good health. The CDR3 loop reads CASSVALGLDTQYF. CDR3 nucleotides: TGTGCCAGCAGCGTAGCCCTAGGACTAGATACGCAGTATTTT.